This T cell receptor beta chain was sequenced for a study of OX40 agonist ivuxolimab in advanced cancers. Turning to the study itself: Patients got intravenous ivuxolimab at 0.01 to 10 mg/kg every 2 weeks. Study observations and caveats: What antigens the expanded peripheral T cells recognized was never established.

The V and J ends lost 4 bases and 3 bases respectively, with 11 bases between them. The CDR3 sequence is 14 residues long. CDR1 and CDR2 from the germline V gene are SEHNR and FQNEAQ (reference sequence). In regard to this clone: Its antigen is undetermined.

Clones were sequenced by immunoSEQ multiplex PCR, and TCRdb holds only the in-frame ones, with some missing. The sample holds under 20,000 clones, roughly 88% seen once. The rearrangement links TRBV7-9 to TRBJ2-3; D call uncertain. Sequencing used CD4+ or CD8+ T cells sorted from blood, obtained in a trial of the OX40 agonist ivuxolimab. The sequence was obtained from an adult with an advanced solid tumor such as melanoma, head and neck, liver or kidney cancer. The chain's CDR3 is CASSSAFRTDTQYF. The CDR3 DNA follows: TGTGCCAGCAGCTCGGCATTTAGGACAGATACGCAGTATTTT.